The 27 T cell receptor beta chains below all came from one sample that was sequenced in a study of blood T cell repertoires in COVID-19. The assay was immunoSEQ multiplex PCR, and TCRdb's table has in-frame clones only and misses some. The sample yields about 310,000 clones, about nine tenths seen once. Sequencing input: peripheral blood. These receptors were taken from a man younger than 35 with active or convalescent COVID-19.

The chain's CDR3 is CATSRQGFGEQYF. The CDR3 bases are TGTGCCACCAGCAGACAGGGTTTCGGAGAGCAGTACTTC. The rearrangement uses TRBV15 and TRBJ2-7, with a tentative D call TRBD1 (5 bases). The germline gives CDR1 LNHNV, CDR2 YYDKDF (reference sequence). CDR3 length: 13 residues. Deletions cut 2 bases from V and 7 bases from J, with 12 bases between.

This chain joins TRBV2 and TRBJ1-5; TRBD1 matches at 9 bases. CDR1 and CDR2 (germline): SNHLY, FYNNEI. This CDR3 has 14 residues. V lost 6 bases, J lost 5 bases, and 5 bases stayed unmatched. CDR3 residues: CASSRGQGDQPQHF. The CDR3 region has the DNA TGTGCCAGCAGCCGGGGACAGGGTGATCAGCCCCAGCATTTT.

This clone was seen just once. This chain connects TRBV6-2 or TRBV6-3 to TRBJ2-1; TRBD2 is a possible D gene (5 bases). The length of the CDR3 is 12 residues. Germline V CDR1 and CDR2: MNHEY, SVGEGT. The V and J ends lost 4 bases and 13 bases respectively, with 14 bases between them. The chain's CDR3 is CASSFSSSRQFF. The CDR3 bases are TGTGCCAGCAGTTTTTCTAGCTCCCGTCAGTTCTTC.

This chain joins TRBV19 and TRBJ1-1; no firm D call. This CDR3 is built from 15 residues. Germline V gives CDR1 LNHDA, CDR2 SQIVND (reference sequence). Trimming removed 4 bases from V and 10 bases from J, with 22 bases in between. The CDR3 sequence: CASSTPGRLEAVAFF. CDR3 sequence (DNA): TGTGCCAGTAGTACCCCGGGGAGGCTAGAAGCTGTAGCTTTCTTT.

The chain joins TRBV9 to TRBJ2-3, with TRBD1 matching over 8 bases. The CDR3 is 17 residues long. From germline, CDR1 is SGDLS and CDR2 YYNGEE. Losses at the gene ends were 5 bases for V and 0 bases for J; bases not matched to a gene: 11. The CDR3, as DNA: TGTGCCAGCAGTGACCTCGGACAGGGCCTTAGCACAGATACGCAGTATTTT. Protein: CASSDLGQGLSTDTQYF.

The chain links TRBV28 to TRBJ2-3; TRBD2 is a possible D gene (6 bases). Germline loops: CDR1 MDHEN, CDR2 SYDVKM. V lost 4 bases and J lost 0, with 8 bases in between. The CDR3 consists of 14 residues. CDR3 coding DNA: TGTGCCAGCAGTTCGGCGGGAAGCACAGATACGCAGTATTTT. It yields the protein CASSSAGSTDTQYF.

V usage is TRBV6-5 and J usage is TRBJ2-7; 9 bases are shared with TRBD1. V was pared by 6 bases and J by 0 bases, with 0 bases of the junction left unmatched. Germline V gene lookup returns CDR1 MNHEY and CDR2 SVGAGI. This CDR3 has 13 amino acids. The CDR3 DNA follows: TGTGCCAGCAGGGGACAGGGCTCCTACGAGCAGTACTTC. Its protein is CASRGQGSYEQYF.

V is TRBV9 and J is TRBJ2-5, with TRBD2 as a possible D gene (6 bases). The germline V gene encodes CDR1 SGDLS and CDR2 YYNGEE. Trimming left V 1 base short and J 6 bases short, with 16 bases between. This CDR3 comprises 15 residues. The CDR3 DNA reads TGTGCCAGCAGCGTAACACCGGGACTTGCGAAGACCCAGTACTTC. Translation gives CASSVTPGLAKTQYF. The full variable domain, completed using reference TRBV9 and TRBJ2-5, is DSGVTQTPKHLITATGQRVTLRCSPRSGDLSVYWYQQSLDQGLQFLIQYYNGEERAKGNILERFSAQQFPDLHSELNLSSLELGDSALYFCASSVTPGLAKTQYFGPGTRLLVL.

The chain uses TRBV24-1 and TRBJ2-1; 9 positions match TRBD2. Germline CDR1 reads KGHDR; CDR2 reads SFDVKD. V lost 3 bases and J lost 3; bases outside the gene matches: 8. CDR3 length: 17 amino acids. The CDR3 nucleotides are TGTGCCACCAGTGATCCGGCTAGCGGGACTATCTACAATGAGCAGTTCTTC. Encoded protein: CATSDPASGTIYNEQFF.

The chain carries TRBV13 and TRBJ2-7; D unclear. The CDR3 totals 13 residues. Germline loops: CDR1 PRHDT, CDR2 FYEKMQ (reference sequence). The V end was cut by 5 bases, the J end by 5 bases, with 13 bases between. The CDR3 loop is CASSLANSHEQYF. In nucleotides, the CDR3 is TGTGCCAGCAGCCTCGCCAACAGCCACGAGCAGTACTTC.

This chain connects TRBV7-6 to TRBJ2-2; 11 bases map to TRBD2. The CDR3 consists of 19 residues. The junction had 7 bases not matched to a gene; V was cut back by 1 base and J by 0 bases. Germline V gene lookup returns CDR1 SGHVS and CDR2 FNYEAQ. Here the CDR3 DNA reads TGTGCCAGCAGCTTAGGGGGACTAGCGGACGGGGCGAACACCGGGGAGCTGTTTTTT. The encoded protein is CASSLGGLADGANTGELFF.

V is TRBV6-2 or TRBV6-3 and J is TRBJ1-5, with 9 bases matching TRBD1. The J segment lost 7 bases and the V segment lost 2 bases, leaving 6 bases of the junction unmatched. The germline gives CDR1 MNHEY, CDR2 SVGEGT. This CDR3 has 15 residues. The CDR3 region is CASSYGQGIGQPQHF. In DNA, the CDR3 is TGTGCCAGCAGTTACGGACAGGGGATAGGGCAGCCCCAGCATTTT.

This chain links TRBV4-3 with TRBJ1-3; 9 bases are a match to TRBD1. With 1 base clipped from V and 2 bases from J, the junction kept 0 bases outside the gene matches. The CDR3 spans 15 residues. CDR1 and CDR2 (germline): LGHNA, YSLEER. In DNA, the CDR3 is TGCGCCAGCAGCCAAGGACAGGGGGCTGGAAACACCATATATTTT. It yields the protein CASSQGQGAGNTIYF.

The chain carries TRBV4-1 and TRBJ2-7, with 7 bases that match TRBD1. The germline gives CDR1 MGHRA, CDR2 YSYEKL. The CDR3 is made up of 14 amino acids. V lost 2 bases to trimming and J lost 3 bases; unmatched junction nucleotides: 4. CDR3 residues: CASSQHDRVYEQYF. The CDR3 DNA reads as TGCGCCAGCAGCCAACACGACAGGGTCTACGAGCAGTACTTC.

V usage is TRBV10-3 and J usage is TRBJ1-2; possibly TRBD1 for D (5 bases). CDR3 length equals 12 residues. Germline V gene data show CDR1 as ENHRY and CDR2 as SYGVKD. The V end lost 0 bases, the J end lost 7 bases, and 6 bases lay between the germline ends. CDR3 DNA: TGTGCCATCAGTGAGTCGCAGGGTGGCTACACCTTC. It codes for CAISESQGGYTF.

The chain combines TRBV5-1 with TRBJ2-3, with 10 bases matching TRBD2. The CDR3 is 18 amino acids. V shed 2 bases and J 1 base; nucleotides not matched to a gene: 10. Looked up from germline, CDR1 is SGHRS and CDR2 is YFSETQ. The CDR3 spells CASSFGPSGSLGTDTQYF. CDR3 DNA sequence: TGCGCCAGCAGCTTCGGCCCTAGCGGGAGTCTCGGCACAGATACGCAGTATTTT.

The gene calls are TRBV5-4 and TRBJ2-7; a possible D gene is TRBD2 (6 bases). The CDR3 is made up of 14 amino acids. Trimming shortened V by 1 base and J by 12 bases, and 20 bases separated the two germline ends. Germline V gene data show CDR1 as SGHNT and CDR2 as YYREEE (reference sequence). The CDR3 region is CASSLTGAEGGSYF. The CDR3 DNA reads as TGTGCCAGCAGCTTGACGGGAGCGGAGGGTGGGTCGTACTTC.

V usage is TRBV10-3 and J usage is TRBJ2-3, with TRBD1 as a possible D gene (6 bases). Germline V gene data show CDR1 as ENHRY and CDR2 as SYGVKD. The CDR3 is made up of 15 amino acids. Trimming left V 5 bases short and J 4 bases short, with 16 bases between. CDR3 residues: CAISPGDRRADTQYF. Written as DNA, the CDR3 is TGTGCCATCAGTCCAGGGGATAGGAGAGCAGATACGCAGTATTTT.

The gene calls are TRBV27 and TRBJ2-7; 14 bases are a match to TRBD2. Germline V gives CDR1 MNHEY, CDR2 SMNVEV (reference sequence). Trimming removed 6 bases from V and 5 bases from J; junction bases left unmatched: 3. The CDR3 is made up of 14 amino acids. CDR3 sequence reads: CASSRTSGRNEQYF. The CDR3 DNA reads TGTGCCAGCAGCAGGACTAGCGGGAGGAACGAGCAGTACTTC.

The V gene is TRBV5-1, the J gene TRBJ2-5, with 9 bases lining up with TRBD1. Germline CDR1 and CDR2: SGHRS and YFSETQ. The CDR3 extends over 14 amino acids. Losses at the gene ends were 0 bases for V and 10 bases for J; bases not matched to a gene: 7. CDR3 in DNA: TGCGCCAGCAGCTTGGATTTCGGACAGGGGATCCAGTACTTC. Protein: CASSLDFGQGIQYF. The variable domain in full, with the rest retrieved from reference TRBV5-1 and TRBJ2-5, is KAGVTQTPRYLIKTRGQQVTLSCSPISGHRSVSWYQQTPGQGLQFLFEYFSETQRNKGNFPGRFSGRQFSNSRSEMNVSTLELGDSALYLCASSLDFGQGIQYFGPGTRLLVL.

This chain uses TRBV28 with TRBJ1-4; TRBD1 might be the D (5 bases). CDR3 length equals 15 residues. V was shortened by 6 bases and J by 4 bases, with 15 bases between the two germline ends. CDR1 is MDHEN, CDR2 SYDVKM, per germline. This chain's CDR3 is CASRPTGYLNEKLFF. CDR3 bases: TGTGCCAGCAGACCCACAGGTTACCTTAATGAAAAACTGTTTTTT. Complete variable domain (other parts from reference TRBV28 and TRBJ1-4): DVKVTQSSRYLVKRTGEKVFLECVQDMDHENMFWYRQDPGLGLRLIYFSYDVKMKEKGDIPEGYSVSREKKERFSLILESASTNQTSMYLCASRPTGYLNEKLFFGSGTQLSVL.

This chain connects TRBV19 to TRBJ2-5; a possible D gene is TRBD2 (5 bases). Trimming shortened V by 4 bases and J by 3 bases, and 15 bases separated the two germline ends. In germline, CDR1 is LNHDA, CDR2 SQIVND (reference sequence). The length of the CDR3 is 15 residues. The CDR3 DNA reads as TGTGCCAGTAGTAAGGAGGCCGGGAACAAAGAGACCCAGTACTTC. Residues: CASSKEAGNKETQYF.

CDR3 sequence: CASSQDPGMSPLHF. The CDR3 bases are TGCGCCAGCAGCCAGGATCCAGGGATGTCACCCCTCCACTTT. V gene TRBV4-1 combines with J gene TRBJ1-6; weak D call: TRBD1 (5 bases). V lost 3 bases to trimming and J lost 10 bases, with 13 bases between them. CDR1 and CDR2 from the germline V gene are MGHRA and YSYEKL. The CDR3 covers 14 residues.

DNA of the CDR3: TGTGCCAGCAGTGAGGGGGGTTGGACCGGGGAGCTGTTTTTT. Translating it yields CASSEGGWTGELFF. This sequence joins TRBV2 and TRBJ2-2, with D possibly being TRBD2 (6 bases). CDR3 length: 14 amino acids. Germline V gene data show CDR1 as SNHLY and CDR2 as FYNNEI. V gave up 3 bases and J gave up 5 bases, with 10 bases separating them.

V and J are TRBV5-4 and TRBJ1-4, with 8 bases fitting TRBD1. In germline, CDR1 is SGHNT, CDR2 YYREEE (reference sequence). Trimming took 2 bases from V and 8 from J; bases not matched to a gene: 14. This CDR3 spans 17 amino acids. The CDR3 nucleotides read TGTGCCAGCAGCTTAGAGACCGGGACAGGATTTTTGGAAAAACTGTTTTTT. This translates into CASSLETGTGFLEKLFF.

This clone was recorded only once. This chain links TRBV3-1 (or the pseudogene TRBV3-2) with TRBJ2-7, with TRBD1 matching over 11 bases. This CDR3 has 15 residues. V lost 4 bases and J lost 3; bases outside the gene matches: 5. Germline CDR1 reads LGHDT; CDR2 reads YNNKEL (reference sequence). The CDR3 spells CASSLPGQGVYEQYF. The CDR3 coding sequence is TGTGCCAGCAGCCTTCCGGGACAGGGGGTCTACGAGCAGTACTTC.

The chain has TRBV19 and TRBJ2-7, with 9 bases identical to TRBD2. The CDR3 has 15 residues. The germline CDR1 and CDR2 sequences are LNHDA and SQIVND (reference sequence). Trimming removed 3 bases from V and 5 bases from J; junction bases left unmatched: 8. For the CDR3, the DNA is TGTGCCAGTAGTATGGGGGGGACTAGCAGCCACGAGCAGTACTTC. Amino acid sequence: CASSMGGTSSHEQYF. Full variable domain (remainder filled in from reference TRBV19 and TRBJ2-7): DGGITQSPKYLFRKEGQNVTLSCEQNLNHDAMYWYRQDPGQGLRLIYYSQIVNDFQKGDIAEGYSVSREKKESFPLTVTSAQKNPTAFYLCASSMGGTSSHEQYFGPGTRLTVT.